Following are 30 T cell receptor beta chains from one sample sequenced in a study of early T cells in non-severe SARS-CoV-2 infection. TCRdb independently ran MiXCR on the 5' RACE reads; one entry per CDR3 protein. The data hold around 59,000 distinct CDR3 sequences, with roughly 12% observed a single time. The source material was whole blood. These receptors were taken from an adult who was a healthcare worker with PCR-confirmed SARS-CoV-2 infection or an uninfected control (not recorded which).

A few counts support this clonotype. The rearrangement joins TRBV7-3 to TRBJ2-7; 10 bases agree with TRBD1. There are 14 residues in the CDR3. The V and J ends lost 4 bases and 2 bases, in that order; junction bases with no gene match: 2. The germline gives CDR1 SGHTA, CDR2 FQGTGA. CDR3 in amino acids: CASSSGTGAYEQYF. DNA of the CDR3: TGTGCCAGCAGCTCCGGGACAGGGGCCTACGAGCAGTACTTC. The full variable domain, completed using reference TRBV7-3 and TRBJ2-7, is GAGVSQTPSNKVTEKGKYVELRCDPISGHTALYWYRQSLGQGPEFLIYFQGTGAADDSGLPNDRFFAVRPEGSVSTLKIQRTERGDSAVYLCASSSGTGAYEQYFGPGTRLTVT.

This clonotype came up many times. CDR3 sequence (DNA): TGCGCCAGCAGCTCCAACCGGGACACCTATGGCTACACCTTC. It translates to CASSSNRDTYGYTF. This chain connects TRBV5-1 to TRBJ1-2; a possible D gene is TRBD1 (6 bases). This CDR3 has 14 amino acids. Germline CDR1 SGHRS, CDR2 YFSETQ. The V end lost 3 bases, the J end lost 4 bases, and 13 bases lay between the germline ends.

The chain joins TRBV3-1 to TRBJ1-5; D gene unclear. Germline V gene lookup returns CDR1 LGHDT and CDR2 YNNKEL (reference sequence). The CDR3 covers 15 residues. Trimming pared 1 base from V and 4 bases from J, leaving 11 bases between. This CDR3 reads CASSQGVRENQPQHF. CDR3 in DNA: TGTGCCAGCAGCCAAGGGGTAAGGGAAAATCAGCCCCAGCATTTT.

This clonotype showed up many times. The J gene is TRBJ1-2, the V gene TRBV29-1, with a possible D match to TRBD1 (6 bases). This CDR3 comprises 14 residues. Germline V gene sequence: CDR1 SQVTM, CDR2 ANQGSEA. Trimming left V 0 bases short and J 8 bases short, with 16 bases between. The CDR3 nucleotides read TGCAGCGTTGAAGATCCTTACTCGGGGGGCGGCTACACCTTC. Translation gives CSVEDPYSGGGYTF.

This clonotype was recorded at least ten times. The chain recombines TRBV3-1 with TRBJ1-1; 7 nucleotides align to TRBD1. V shed 1 base and J 2 bases; nucleotides not matched to a gene: 4. Germline V CDR1 and CDR2: LGHDT, YNNKEL (reference sequence). The CDR3 loop spans 15 amino acids. In DNA, the CDR3 is TGTGCCAGCAGCCAAGGTTGGGACAGTAACACTGAAGCTTTCTTT. Its translation: CASSQGWDSNTEAFF.

This clonotype has more than one count but fewer than ten. J is TRBJ2-3 and V is TRBV12-3 or TRBV12-4; tentatively, D is TRBD2 (6 bases). The CDR3 extends over 16 amino acids. V lost 7 bases and J 4 bases, leaving 21 bases between the germline ends. DNA for the CDR3: TGTGCCAGCAATAGCCCAACGTCTAGCGCCTCAGATACGCAGTATTTT. Its translation is CASNSPTSSASDTQYF.

The chain carries TRBV7-9 and TRBJ1-1; D is possibly TRBD1 (5 bases). Per germline, CDR1 SEHNR and CDR2 FQNEAQ (reference sequence). The V gene lost 4 bases and the J gene lost 7 bases, with 7 bases spanning the gap. The CDR3 extends over 11 amino acids. The CDR3 sequence is CASSSQGEAFF. CDR3 bases: TGTGCCAGCAGCTCCCAGGGTGAAGCTTTCTTT. Drawing the rest from reference TRBV7-9 and TRBJ1-1, the complete variable domain is DTGVSQNPRHKITKRGQNVTFRCDPISEHNRLYWYRQTLGQGPEFLTYFQNEAQLEKSRLLSDRFSAERPKGSFSTLEIQRTEQGDSAMYLCASSSQGEAFFGQGTRLTVV.

This clonotype has a count of ten or more. The rearrangement links TRBV20-1 to TRBJ2-3; D not certain. Trimming shortened V by 2 bases and J by 0 bases, and 6 bases separated the two germline ends. CDR3 length: 13 amino acids. CDR1 is DFQATT, CDR2 SNEGSKA, per germline (reference sequence). CDR3 sequence: CSARKTSTDTQYF. The DNA of the CDR3 is TGCAGTGCTAGAAAGACTAGCACAGATACGCAGTATTTT.

The chain combines TRBV4-1 with TRBJ2-3; D is unclear. The V and J ends lost 2 bases and 0 bases respectively, with 12 bases between them. CDR3 length: 16 amino acids. The V gene's germline CDR1 is MGHRA and CDR2 YSYEKL. The CDR3 reads CASSQQPLPSTDTQYF. The CDR3 DNA is TGCGCCAGCAGCCAACAACCCCTACCTAGCACAGATACGCAGTATTTT.

This clonotype was seen ten or more times. The CDR3 is CASRGDSNQPQHF. In DNA, the CDR3 is TGTGCCAGCAGGGGGGACAGCAATCAGCCCCAGCATTTT. The chain uses TRBV2 and TRBJ1-5, with D possibly TRBD1 on 5 matching bases. CDR1 SNHLY and CDR2 FYNNEI come from the germline V gene. The V and J ends lost 6 bases and 1 base respectively, with 7 bases between them. This CDR3 comprises 13 residues.

To note about this clonotype: Being one base from a much bigger clone, this may be a read error. J is TRBJ2-1 and V is TRBV20-1; D gene uncertain. The CDR3 length is 15 residues. Trimming cost V 8 bases and J 7 bases, with 24 bases left between them. Germline CDR1 DFQATT, CDR2 SNEGSKA (reference sequence). CDR3 bases: TGCAGTACTACCCCGCTAGGTATTGGAAGGAATGAGCAGTTCTTC. Protein: CSTTPLGIGRNEQFF.

The chain combines TRBV5-1 with TRBJ2-7; the D gene is possibly TRBD1 (5 bases). Germline loops: CDR1 SGHRS, CDR2 YFSETQ. The CDR3 is made up of 12 amino acids. Trimming cost V 3 bases and J 7 bases, with 11 bases left between them. In nucleotides, the CDR3 is TGCGCCAGCAGCTCATATTCAGGGGAGCAGTACTTC. Translation: CASSSYSGEQYF.

This clonotype was counted at least ten times. The chain links TRBV12-3 or TRBV12-4 to TRBJ2-3; 9 bases are a match to TRBD2. V gave up 3 bases and J gave up 2 bases; unmatched junction bases: 6. The length of the CDR3 is 16 residues. CDR3 sequence reads: CASSFGLAGTTDTQYF. CDR3 bases: TGTGCCAGCAGTTTTGGCCTAGCGGGAACCACAGATACGCAGTATTTT.

The chain uses TRBV6-9 and TRBJ2-2, with D hard to call. Trimming removed 9 bases at V and 7 bases at J, with 12 bases between. Germline V gene lookup returns CDR1 MNHGY and CDR2 SVAAGI. The CDR3 spans 12 residues. In nucleotides, the CDR3 is TGTGCCAGGGCGATACGCAGCGGGGAGCTGTTTTTT. Protein sequence: CARAIRSGELFF.

This clonotype has more than one count but fewer than ten. The chain is built from TRBV20-1 and TRBJ2-6, with D unclear. The CDR3 runs to 14 residues. V gave up 5 bases and J gave up 1 base, with 9 bases separating them. CDR1 is DFQATT and CDR2 is SNEGSKA in the germline V gene (reference sequence). This CDR3 is CSAPGISGANVLTF. The CDR3 nucleotides read TGCAGTGCTCCAGGAATATCTGGGGCCAACGTCCTGACTTTC.

There are a few counts of this clonotype. This sequence joins TRBV20-1 and TRBJ2-3; 12 nucleotides line up with TRBD2. The V gene's germline CDR1 is DFQATT and CDR2 SNEGSKA (reference sequence). The CDR3 totals 14 residues. With V trimmed by 0 bases and J by 6 bases, 1 base remained unmatched. The CDR3: CSAREGLAGDTQYF. The CDR3 DNA follows: TGCAGTGCTAGAGAGGGACTAGCGGGCGATACGCAGTATTTT.

There are many counts of this clonotype. V is TRBV20-1 and J is TRBJ2-1; 7 bases are a match to TRBD2. The J segment lost 7 bases and the V segment lost 6 bases, leaving 12 bases of the junction unmatched. This CDR3 comprises 14 residues. From germline, CDR1 is DFQATT and CDR2 SNEGSKA (reference sequence). The CDR3 nucleotides are TGCAGTGCCTTTTTAGGGCGGGAGCCGAATGAGCAGTTCTTC. It is translated as CSAFLGREPNEQFF.

This sequence joins TRBV3-1 and TRBJ2-7, with D perhaps matching TRBD1 or TRBD2 (5 bases each). V was shortened by 1 base and J by 6 bases, with 7 bases between the two germline ends. CDR3 length: 12 amino acids. The germline CDR1 and CDR2 sequences are LGHDT and YNNKEL (reference sequence). CDR3 amino acids: CASSQVGGEQYF. DNA for the CDR3: TGTGCCAGCAGCCAAGTTGGGGGCGAGCAGTACTTC.

This clonotype was observed at least ten times. V and J are TRBV2 and TRBJ2-5; D is undetermined. The germline V and J ends were trimmed by 6 bases and 5 bases, with 10 bases remaining between them. The germline V gene encodes CDR1 SNHLY and CDR2 FYNNEI. This CDR3 has 12 residues. CDR3 region: CASRRLGETQYF. The CDR3 coding sequence is TGTGCCAGCAGGAGGCTAGGGGAGACCCAGTACTTC.

Remarks on this clonotype: Given a much more abundant clone one base away, this may be a read error. The rearrangement uses TRBV6-4 and TRBJ2-2; 11 bases are shared with TRBD1. Germline V gives CDR1 MRHNA, CDR2 SNTAGT. The CDR3 sequence is 14 residues long. The CDR3 DNA is TGTGTCAGTTCCGGGACAGGGGGCACCGGGGAGCTGTTTTTT. Translation: CVSSGTGGTGELFF.

This clonotype showed up just a few times. This chain uses TRBV29-1 with TRBJ2-1, with 8 positions matching TRBD2. Germline V gene lookup returns CDR1 SQVTM and CDR2 ANQGSEA. CDR3 length equals 16 residues. After removal of 0 bases from V and 2 bases from J, the junction contained 6 bases not matched to a gene. For the CDR3, the DNA is TGCAGCGTTGAAGAGGCTAGCGGGCCGACCTACAATGAGCAGTTCTTC. Residues: CSVEEASGPTYNEQFF.

V gene TRBV6-1 combines with J gene TRBJ2-1; tentative D call: TRBD2 (5 bases). Trimming removed 4 bases at V and 4 bases at J, with 8 bases between. The CDR3 spans 13 residues. In germline, CDR1 is MNHNS, CDR2 SASEGT. CDR3: CASSGTEYNEQFF. CDR3 in DNA: TGTGCCAGCAGTGGGACTGAATACAATGAGCAGTTCTTC.

Ten or more counts support this clonotype. This chain uses TRBV28 with TRBJ2-7; 7 bases align to TRBD1. There are 14 residues in the CDR3. Trimming removed 6 bases from V and 2 bases from J; junction bases left unmatched: 7. CDR1 is MDHEN and CDR2 is SYDVKM in the germline V gene. The CDR3 is CASRKIGTAYEQYF. As DNA, the CDR3 is TGTGCCAGCAGGAAAATCGGGACAGCCTACGAGCAGTACTTC.

This clonotype was found a few times. V usage is TRBV5-5 and J usage is TRBJ2-3, with a tentative D call TRBD2 (6 bases). CDR3 length: 16 amino acids. CDR1 is SGHKS and CDR2 is YYEKEE in the germline V gene (reference sequence). Trimming stripped 4 bases from V and 2 bases from J, with 17 bases between. The CDR3 nucleotides read TGTGCCAGCAGCCCGGGGAGGACCTTAAACACAGATACGCAGTATTTT. The encoded protein is CASSPGRTLNTDTQYF.

Ten or more counts support this clonotype. The chain couples TRBV12-3 or TRBV12-4 to TRBJ2-6, with D possibly being TRBD2 (6 bases). CDR3 length: 17 residues. V was cut by 3 bases and J by 0 bases, with 12 bases left in between. In DNA form, the CDR3 reads TGTGCCAGCAGTTTGACGGGAGCCGGCTCTGGGGCCAACGTCCTGACTTTC. Protein sequence: CASSLTGAGSGANVLTF.

This clonotype showed up many times. This chain connects TRBV14 to TRBJ2-7; TRBD1 matches 9 bases. From germline, CDR1 is SGHDN and CDR2 FVKESK. V gave up 1 base and J gave up 5 bases; unmatched junction bases: 6. This CDR3 comprises 15 residues. In nucleotides, the CDR3 is TGTGCCAGCAGCCAAGTACGACAGGGGGTCCACGAGCAGTACTTC. As protein: CASSQVRQGVHEQYF.

V is TRBV4-1 and J is TRBJ2-7; a possible D gene is TRBD1 (6 bases). The V gene's germline CDR1 is MGHRA and CDR2 YSYEKL. V was pared by 3 bases and J by 3 bases, with 12 bases between. The CDR3 extends over 14 amino acids. As DNA, the CDR3 is TGCGCCAGCAGCCAGCGCATAGGGGGCTACGAGCAGTACTTC. Its translation is CASSQRIGGYEQYF.

In this sample, this clonotype turned up a few times. This chain links TRBV2 with TRBJ2-7, with D hard to call. V lost 7 bases and J lost 3, with 7 bases in between. CDR1 and CDR2 from the germline V gene are SNHLY and FYNNEI. CDR3 size: 11 residues. In DNA form, the CDR3 reads TGTGCCAGCACTAGTAACTACGAGCAGTACTTC. Its translation is CASTSNYEQYF.

The chain couples TRBV5-1 to TRBJ1-1; tentative D call: TRBD1 (5 bases). The CDR3 loop spans 13 amino acids. Germline CDR1 is SGHRS and CDR2 is YFSETQ. Trimming pared 5 bases from V and 1 base from J, leaving 9 bases between. The DNA for the CDR3 is TGCGCCAGCAGGGATACAGGGAACACTGAAGCTTTCTTT. Amino acid sequence: CASRDTGNTEAFF. The complete variable domain, with remaining parts taken from reference TRBV5-1 and TRBJ1-1, reads KAGVTQTPRYLIKTRGQQVTLSCSPISGHRSVSWYQQTPGQGLQFLFEYFSETQRNKGNFPGRFSGRQFSNSRSEMNVSTLELGDSALYLCASRDTGNTEAFFGQGTRLTVV.

This clonotype was recorded at least ten times. This chain joins TRBV13 and TRBJ2-1; 10 bases are shared with TRBD2. Germline CDR1 is PRHDT and CDR2 is FYEKMQ (reference sequence). V lost 2 bases to trimming and J lost 4 bases; unmatched junction nucleotides: 11. CDR3 length: 18 residues. The CDR3 bases are TGTGCCAGCAGCTTACCGGGGCTAGCGGGAGCGGGTTACAATGAGCAGTTCTTC. Translating it yields CASSLPGLAGAGYNEQFF.